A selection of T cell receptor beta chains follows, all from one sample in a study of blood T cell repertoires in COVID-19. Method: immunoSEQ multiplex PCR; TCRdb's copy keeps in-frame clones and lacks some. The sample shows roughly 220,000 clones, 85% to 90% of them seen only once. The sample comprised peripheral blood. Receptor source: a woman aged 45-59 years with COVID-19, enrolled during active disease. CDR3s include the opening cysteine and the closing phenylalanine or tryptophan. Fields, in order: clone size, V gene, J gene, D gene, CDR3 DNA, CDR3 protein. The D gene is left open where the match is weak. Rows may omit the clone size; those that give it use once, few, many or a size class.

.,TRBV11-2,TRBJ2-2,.,TGTGCCAGCAGCAACACCCGGGGGAGTCACGGGGAGCTGTTTTTT,CASSNTRGSHGELFF
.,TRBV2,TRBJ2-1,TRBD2,TGTGCCAGCAGTGAAGGACTAGCGGGGAATAATGAGCAGTTCTTC,CASSEGLAGNNEQFF
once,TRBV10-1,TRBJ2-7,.,TGCGCCAGCAGCCGAAATGGGCCTTCGGGGTACGAGCAGTACTTC,CASSRNGPSGYEQYF
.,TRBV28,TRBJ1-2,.,TGTGCCAGCAGTTTAGGCAGGAACTATGGCTACACCTTC,CASSLGRNYGYTF
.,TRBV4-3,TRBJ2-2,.,TGCGCCAGCAGCCGGGCAGGGAAAGCCGGGGAGCTGTTTTTT,CASSRAGKAGELFF
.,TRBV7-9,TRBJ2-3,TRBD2,TGTGCCAGCAGCCGGGAGCGCGGGGGGGTCCCAGATACGCAGTATTTT,CASSRERGGVPDTQYF
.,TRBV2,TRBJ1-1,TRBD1,TGTGCCAGCAGTGTTCCGGACAGGGCCACTGAAGCTTTCTTT,CASSVPDRATEAFF
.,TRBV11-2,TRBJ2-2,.,TGTGCCAGCAGCCGAGGGGGTTCGAACACCGGGGAGCTGTTTTTT,CASSRGGSNTGELFF
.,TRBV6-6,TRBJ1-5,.,TGTGCCATCAAGGACACCCGCAATCAGCCCCAGCATTTT,CAIKDTRNQPQHF
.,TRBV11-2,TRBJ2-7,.,TGTGCCAGCAGCTTTGAGGCAACTAGATTGGTGGAGCAGTACTTC,CASSFEATRLVEQYF
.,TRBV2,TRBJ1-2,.,TGTGCCAGCACCACTACTGGACAGAACTATGGCTACACCTTC,CASTTTGQNYGYTF
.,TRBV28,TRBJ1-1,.,TGTGCCAGCAGTTTCGCAGGGAGGCTGATAACTGAAGCTTTCTTT,CASSFAGRLITEAFF
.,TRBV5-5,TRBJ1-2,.,TGTGCCAGCAGCGCCGGACGGACTGCTAACTATGGCTACACCTTC,CASSAGRTANYGYTF
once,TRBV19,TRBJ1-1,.,TGTGCCAGTAGTCCTTGGGACACCACGAACACTGAAGCTTTCTTT,CASSPWDTTNTEAFF
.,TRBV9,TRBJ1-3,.,TGTGCCAGCAGCGTAGAAGACAGGTCTGGAAACACCATATATTTT,CASSVEDRSGNTIYF
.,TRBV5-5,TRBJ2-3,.,TGTGCCAGCAGCTCTCAAATGATGGGCCCAGATACGCAGTATTTT,CASSSQMMGPDTQYF
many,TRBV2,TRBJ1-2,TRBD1,TGTGCCAGCAGTGAGACGACAGGGGGCTTCGCGGCAGGGGGCTACACCTTC,CASSETTGGFAAGGYTF
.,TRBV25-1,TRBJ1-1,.,TGTGCCAGCAGTGAATTTCGGGGGTCAGGAGCTTTCTTT,CASSEFRGSGAFF
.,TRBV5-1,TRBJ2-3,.,TGCGCCAGCAGCCTAGGATCTAGGGGTTCAGATACGCAGTATTTT,CASSLGSRGSDTQYF
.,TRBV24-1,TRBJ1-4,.,TGTGCCACCAGTGACCCAGGGACAACTGAAAAACTGTTTTTT,CATSDPGTTEKLFF
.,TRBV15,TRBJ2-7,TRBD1,TGTGCCACCAGCCCGGGACAGGGGGCGCGCGAGCAGTACTTC,CATSPGQGAREQYF
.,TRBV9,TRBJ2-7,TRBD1,TGTGCCAGCAGCGTAGGGGACAGAACCTACGAGCAGTACTTC,CASSVGDRTYEQYF
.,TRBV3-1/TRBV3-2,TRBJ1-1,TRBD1,TGTGCCAGCAGCTCAGACAGGGGGCCTACTGAAGCTTTCTTT,CASSSDRGPTEAFF
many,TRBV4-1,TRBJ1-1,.,TGCGCCAGCAGCCAAGAAGGATCAATTGGCGGCGAAGCTTTCTTT,CASSQEGSIGGEAFF
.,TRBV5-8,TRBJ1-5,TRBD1,TGTGCCAGCAGCTACCGGACAGGTAGCAATCAGCCCCAGCATTTT,CASSYRTGSNQPQHF
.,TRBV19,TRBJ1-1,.,TGTGCCAGTAGTGGTGGCGGGTTGAACACTGAAGCTTTCTTT,CASSGGGLNTEAFF
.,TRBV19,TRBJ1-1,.,TGTGCCAGTAGTACACCAGGGGCCACTGAAGCTTTCTTT,CASSTPGATEAFF
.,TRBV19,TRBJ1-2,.,TGTGCCAGCCGGACGGTAGGACTGCTCTATGGCTACACCTTC,CASRTVGLLYGYTF
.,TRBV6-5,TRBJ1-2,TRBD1,TGTGCCAGCAGACTCGGACAGGGTCGGAACTATGGCTACACCTTC,CASRLGQGRNYGYTF
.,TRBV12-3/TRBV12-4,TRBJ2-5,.,TGTGCCAGCGGAAGGGGGAAAGAGACCCAGTACTTC,CASGRGKETQYF
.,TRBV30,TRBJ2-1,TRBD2,TGTGCCTGGAGTGTACTCGGGGGGTCCAATGAGCAGTTCTTC,CAWSVLGGSNEQFF
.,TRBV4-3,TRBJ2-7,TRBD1,TGCGCCAGCAGCCTTTGGGACAGCTCCTACGAGCAGTACTTC,CASSLWDSSYEQYF
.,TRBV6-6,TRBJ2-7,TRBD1,TGTGCCAGCAGTTCCGGGACAGGATCCATCTACGAGCAGTACTTC,CASSSGTGSIYEQYF
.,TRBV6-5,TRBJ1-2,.,TGTGCCAGCAGCACCCAGCGGGGGGCAGGTGGCTACACCTTC,CASSTQRGAGGYTF
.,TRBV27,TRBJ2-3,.,TGTGCCAGCAGCCCTGGCGGGTTGGCAGATACGCAGTATTTT,CASSPGGLADTQYF
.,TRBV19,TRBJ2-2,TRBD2,TGTGCCAGTAGTCCTCGCGCCTTTGGCGGGGGGGCAGGGGGGGAGCTGTTTTTT,CASSPRAFGGGAGGELFF
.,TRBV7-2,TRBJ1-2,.,TGTGCCAGCAGCCCCAAGTTAAGGTGGCAGGATGGCTACACCTTC,CASSPKLRWQDGYTF
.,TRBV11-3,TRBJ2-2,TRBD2,TGTGCCAGCAGCTTATACGCGGGGGTGAACACCGGGGAGCTGTTTTTT,CASSLYAGVNTGELFF
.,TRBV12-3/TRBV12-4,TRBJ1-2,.,TGTGCCAGCAGTTTGAGAGGAAACTATGGCTACACCTTC,CASSLRGNYGYTF
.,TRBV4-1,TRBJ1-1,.,TGCGCCAGCAGCCAAGTTTCAGGGATGAACACTGAAGCTTTCTTT,CASSQVSGMNTEAFF
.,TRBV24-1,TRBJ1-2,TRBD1,TGTGCCACCAGTGAAAGGGACAGGCCAGGCTACACCTTC,CATSERDRPGYTF
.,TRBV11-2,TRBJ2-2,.,TGTGCCAGCAGCTTTGGTCAATTGTCTATCACCGGGGAGCTGTTTTTT,CASSFGQLSITGELFF
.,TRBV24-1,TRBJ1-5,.,TGTGCCACCAGTGATGGACAGTCGTTGGCCTACAATCAGCCCCAGCATTTT,CATSDGQSLAYNQPQHF
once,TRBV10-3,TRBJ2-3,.,TGTGCCATCAGTGGCCGAGAGAGCACAGATACGCAGTATTTT,CAISGRESTDTQYF
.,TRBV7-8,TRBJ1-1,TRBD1,TGTGCCAGCAGAAGAGGGCCCGGGACAGGGAACACTGAAGCTTTCTTT,CASRRGPGTGNTEAFF
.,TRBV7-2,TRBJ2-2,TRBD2,TGTGCCAGCAGCCCTACTAGGACTAGCGGGGGGGCCGGGGAGCTGTTTTTT,CASSPTRTSGGAGELFF
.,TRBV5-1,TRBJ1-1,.,TGCGCCAGCAGCGCGTTAACAGGTAACACTGAAGCTTTCTTT,CASSALTGNTEAFF
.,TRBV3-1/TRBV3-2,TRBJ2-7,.,TGTGCCACCGGCCTTGACCGGAGAAGCTCCTACGAGCAGTACTTC,CATGLDRRSSYEQYF
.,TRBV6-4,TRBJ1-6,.,TGTGCCAGCAAAACAGGGAGGGAAGGTAATTCACCCCTCCACTTT,CASKTGREGNSPLHF
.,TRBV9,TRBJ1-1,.,TGTGCCAGCAGCGTAGTAAGCAACGGTGAAGCTTTCTTT,CASSVVSNGEAFF
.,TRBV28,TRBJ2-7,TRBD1,TGTGCCAGCAGTTTAGGACTCAGGGGGCGATCCTACGAGCAGTACTTC,CASSLGLRGRSYEQYF
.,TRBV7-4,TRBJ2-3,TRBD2,TGTGCCAGCAGCCCCGCGGGGGGGATGAGGACAGATACGCAGTATTTT,CASSPAGGMRTDTQYF